This T cell receptor beta chain was retrieved from a study of T cell clones after liver transplantation. On the study more broadly: Three of the eight recipients were HCV-positive; the rest had non-autoimmune, non-viral transplant indications.

Only in-frame clones appear in the TCRdb table, and some are missing; sequencing was by immunoSEQ multiplex PCR. Among about 75,000 clones listed, around four fifths were seen once. CDR1 is DFQATT, CDR2 SNEGSKA, per germline (reference sequence). The V end was cut by 1 base, the J end by 6 bases, with 6 bases between. This CDR3 has 11 amino acids. This chain joins TRBV20-1 and TRBJ1-1; D possibly corresponds to TRBD1 (5 bases). Sequencing used CD4+ T cells from blood, obtained less than 50 months after liver transplant. The TCR comes from a human patient who received a liver transplant. The T cells may come from the graft donor. As DNA, the CDR3 is TGCAGTGCTAGAGGGGACGCTGAAGCTTTCTTT. Amino acid sequence: CSARGDAEAFF.